Detailed here is one T cell receptor beta chain. The antigen is not known. This specimen belongs to a study of CXCR3-negative and CXCR3-positive naive CD8 T cells. On the study more broadly: Approximately 140 million TRB reads were obtained in total, which works out to about 1.5 +/- 0.3 million per library.

The method, 5' RACE with UMI labels, was used to prepare the TRB cDNA libraries. TCRdb re-called the 5' RACE reads and gives one entry per CDR3 protein, without DNA. Its table records 100,000 to 150,000 distinct CDR3 sequences. The CDR3 has 13 amino acids. The germline gives CDR1 SGHNT, CDR2 YYREEE (reference sequence). Broader study findings: Within a donor, both naive subsets shared TRBV-TRBJ usage, unlike memory cells.

The chain couples TRBV5-4 to TRBJ2-5; the D gene TCRdb calls, TRBD2, cannot be checked with no DNA. Sequenced input: naive CXCR3- CD8+ T cells from blood. As for subset: CD45RO-CCR7+CD27+CD95- naive CD8+ T cells lacking CXCR3 (TNR3-). This clonotype was obtained from a human donor in good health. Some clones in this sample may be carry-over from other donors' samples. The CDR3: CASSFSGGGPADF.